This is a list of T cell receptor beta chains from one sample in a study of blood T cells in healthy people across ages. TCRdb reanalysed the 5' RACE reads using MiXCR and keeps one entry per CDR3 protein. The sample yields about 800,000 distinct CDR3 sequences, 55% to 75% seen once. Material: blood. The origin of the receptors is a man under 40 in good health. Both conserved end residues are part of each CDR3. A D gene is named only where the DNA matches it firmly. The size of a clone is reported for some rows only, either as once, few or many, or as a class for expanded clones.

clone_size j_call v_call d_call cdr3_aa cdr3_nt
few TRBJ1-6 TRBV7-9 NA CASTDQDSPLHF TGTGCCAGCACCGATCAGGACTCACCCCTCCACTTT
few TRBJ2-5 TRBV5-4 NA CASSPDLVQETQYF TGTGCCAGCAGCCCGGACCTCGTCCAAGAGACCCAGTACTTC
few TRBJ2-3 TRBV20-1 TRBD2 CSARDRLAGWVDTQYF TGCAGTGCTAGAGATCGACTAGCGGGCTGGGTAGATACGCAGTATTTT
NA TRBJ1-1 TRBV6-1 NA CASSEEGWQEAFF TGTGCCAGCAGTGAGGAGGGGTGGCAGGAAGCTTTCTTT
NA TRBJ2-1 TRBV4-1 TRBD1 CASSQDPIGQGINNEQFF TGCGCCAGCAGCCAAGATCCGATTGGACAGGGGATCAACAATGAGCAGTTCTTC
NA TRBJ2-7 TRBV4-2 TRBD2 CASSTLAGECEQYF TGTGCCAGCAGCACACTAGCGGGAGAATGCGAGCAGTACTTC
NA TRBJ2-7 TRBV11-2 NA CASSLVDSTSYEQYF TGTGCCAGCAGCTTAGTGGACAGTACCTCCTACGAGCAGTACTTC
NA TRBJ1-4 TRBV6-5 TRBD1 CASSYSTGWGEKLFF TGTGCCAGCAGTTACTCGACAGGGTGGGGTGAAAAACTGTTTTTT
NA TRBJ1-1 TRBV30 TRBD1 CAWSDSGTVEAFF TGCGCCTGGAGTGACTCCGGGACAGTCGAAGCTTTCTTT
NA TRBJ2-7 TRBV29-1 NA CSAVGAPDEQYF TGCAGCGCTGTCGGGGCCCCAGACGAGCAGTACTTC
NA TRBJ1-2 TRBV7-2 NA CASSKRDAGYGYTF TGTGCCAGCAGTAAAAGGGACGCCGGATATGGCTACACCTTC
NA TRBJ1-5 TRBV12-3/TRBV12-4 NA CASSRTGILPQHF TGTGCCAGCAGTCGTACAGGGATCTTGCCCCAGCATTTT
NA TRBJ2-1 TRBV20-1 NA CSAVSLAGKRNEQFF TGCAGTGCTGTATCTCTTGCGGGGAAGCGAAATGAGCAGTTCTTC
NA TRBJ1-1 TRBV20-1 NA CSAPPAGSGTEAFF TGCAGTGCTCCCCCAGCGGGCTCGGGCACTGAAGCTTTCTTT
NA TRBJ2-7 TRBV6-2/TRBV6-3 TRBD2 CASSYEGLAGDAEQYF TGTGCCAGCAGTTATGAGGGCCTAGCGGGAGATGCCGAGCAGTACTTC
NA TRBJ2-5 TRBV18 TRBD2 CASSRLAARPQETQYF TGTGCCAGCTCACGCCTAGCGGCAAGACCTCAAGAGACCCAGTACTTC
NA TRBJ2-7 TRBV6-2/TRBV6-3 NA CASSSGESGPNERYF TGTGCCAGCAGTTCAGGGGAGAGCGGACCTAATGAGCGGTACTTC
NA TRBJ2-1 TRBV11-1 NA CASSLTGGADEQFF TGTGCCAGCAGCCTGACTGGCGGGGCTGATGAGCAGTTCTTC
few TRBJ2-7 TRBV12-3/TRBV12-4 NA CASSSFSESSYEQYF TGTGCCAGCAGTTCTTTTTCGGAGAGCTCCTACGAGCAGTACTTC
NA TRBJ2-4 TRBV6-1 TRBD1 CASSRGQRGGNIQYF TGTGCCAGCAGTAGGGGACAGCGAGGGGGAAACATTCAGTACTTC
once TRBJ2-5 TRBV6-6 NA CASSYAWRAYTQETQYF TGTGCCAGCAGTTACGCCTGGAGAGCTTACACACAAGAGACCCAGTACTTC
NA TRBJ2-3 TRBV29-1 TRBD1 CSVEGGRDRAVSDTQYF TGCAGCGTTGAGGGTGGACGGGACAGGGCAGTGTCAGATACGCAGTATTTT
few TRBJ2-3 TRBV7-3 NA CASRLGGTDTQYF TGTGCCAGCAGGCTAGGGGGCACAGATACGCAGTATTTT
NA TRBJ2-1 TRBV20-1 NA CSAWKDNEQFF TGCAGTGCTTGGAAGGACAATGAGCAGTTCTTC
NA TRBJ2-1 TRBV7-2 NA CASSFEGRYNEQFF TGTGCCAGCAGCTTTGAGGGGCGGTACAATGAGCAGTTCTTC
NA TRBJ2-4 TRBV20-1 NA CSARALEDIQYF TGCAGTGCTAGAGCTTTGGAGGACATTCAGTACTTC
few TRBJ2-7 TRBV5-1 NA CASSFEGGEQYF TGCGCCAGCAGCTTTGAGGGAGGCGAGCAGTACTTC
NA TRBJ2-3 TRBV20-1 NA CSAPDSQDTQYF TGCAGTGCCCCTGACTCCCAAGATACGCAGTATTTT